This TCR beta chain comes out of a study of blood T cell repertoires in COVID-19. Original processing methods: Amplification of reference gene primers was used by the study to estimate nucleated cell counts. Repertoires were generated with immunoSEQ multiplex PCR, while TCRdb's copy carries only in-frame clones and drops some. That table gives V, J and clone size, and the DNA gave D and trimming. The sample lists about 69,000 clones, more than 70% occurring once. CDR1 SGHRS and CDR2 YFSETQ come from the germline V gene. The ends were cut back, 1 base at V and 7 bases at J, with 17 bases in the middle. The CDR3 consists of 16 residues.

The V gene is TRBV5-1, the J gene TRBJ2-2, with D unclear. Input material: peripheral blood. The TCR sequence derives from a human donor in a cohort sampled during active COVID-19. The CDR3 here is CASSLLGLDAGGELFF. CDR3 bases: TGCGCCAGCAGCTTGCTGGGTCTAGACGCTGGCGGGGAGCTGTTTTTT.